The clone carrying this T cell receptor (beta chain) has at least ten counts. Its antigen is unidentified. CDR3 size: 12 residues. CDR1 and CDR2 from the germline V gene are ENHRY and SYGVKD. A second PCR, run for roughly 7 to 12 cycles, used a sample-barcoded 5' primer plus a J-beta primer mix. MiXCR, applied by TCRdb to the 5' RACE reads, yields one record per CDR3 protein. The table has more than 750,000 distinct CDR3 sequences, almost 30% seen once. These data are taken from a study of blood T cells in healthy people across ages. General observations from the study: Long-lived donors had more naive CD4+ cells and higher diversity than aged donors.

In addition, the sample was reused for a study of T cells of mothers and their children.

This clonotype was obtained from a woman between 35 and 50 years old in good health. The sample comprised blood. The V call is TRBV10-3, the J call TRBJ2-7, with 7 bases that match TRBD1. CDR3 sequence (DNA): TGTGTAAAGAAGGGACAGTTCTACGAGCAGTACTTC. Amino acids: CVKKGQFYEQYF.